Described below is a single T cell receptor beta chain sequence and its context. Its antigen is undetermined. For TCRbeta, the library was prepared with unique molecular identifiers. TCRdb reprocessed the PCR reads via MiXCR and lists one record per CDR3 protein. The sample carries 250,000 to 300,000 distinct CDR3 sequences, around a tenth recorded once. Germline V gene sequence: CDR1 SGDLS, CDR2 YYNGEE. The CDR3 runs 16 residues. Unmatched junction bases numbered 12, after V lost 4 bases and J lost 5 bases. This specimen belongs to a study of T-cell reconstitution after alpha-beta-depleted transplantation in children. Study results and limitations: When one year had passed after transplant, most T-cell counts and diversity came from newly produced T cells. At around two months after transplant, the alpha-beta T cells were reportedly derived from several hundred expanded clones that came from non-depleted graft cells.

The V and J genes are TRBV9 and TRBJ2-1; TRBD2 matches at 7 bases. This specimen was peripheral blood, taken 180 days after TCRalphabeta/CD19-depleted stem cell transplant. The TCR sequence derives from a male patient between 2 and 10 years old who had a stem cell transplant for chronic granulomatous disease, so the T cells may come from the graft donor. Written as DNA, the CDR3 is TGTGCCAGCAGCACCACGGTGGAGCGGGGTAACAATGAGCAGTTCTTC. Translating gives CASSTTVERGNNEQFF. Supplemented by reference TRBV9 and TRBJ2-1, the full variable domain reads DSGVTQTPKHLITATGQRVTLRCSPRSGDLSVYWYQQSLDQGLQFLIQYYNGEERAKGNILERFSAQQFPDLHSELNLSSLELGDSALYFCASSTTVERGNNEQFFGPGTRLTVL.